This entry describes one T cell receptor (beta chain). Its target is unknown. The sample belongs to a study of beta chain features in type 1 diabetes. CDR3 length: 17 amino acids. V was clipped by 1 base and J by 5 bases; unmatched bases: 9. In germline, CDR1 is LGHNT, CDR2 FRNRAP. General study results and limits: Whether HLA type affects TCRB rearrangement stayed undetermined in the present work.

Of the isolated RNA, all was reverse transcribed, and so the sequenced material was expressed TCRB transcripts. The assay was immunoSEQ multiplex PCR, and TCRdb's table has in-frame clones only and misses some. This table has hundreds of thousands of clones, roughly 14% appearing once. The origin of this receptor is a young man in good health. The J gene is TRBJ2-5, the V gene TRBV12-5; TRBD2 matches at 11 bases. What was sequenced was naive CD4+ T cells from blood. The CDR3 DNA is TGTGCTAGTGGTTTGGGTCAACTAGCGGGGGATCCGGAGACCCAGTACTTC. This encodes CASGLGQLAGDPETQYF.